The entry below describes one T cell receptor (beta chain). This specimen belongs to a study of cytomegalovirus exposure and HLA in healthy donors. Germline assignment: CDR1 SNHLY and CDR2 FYNNEI. CDR3 size: 14 residues. The V end was cut by 5 bases, the J end by 5 bases, with 15 bases between. Primers: 60 Vbeta forward and 13 Jbeta reverse. Repertoires were generated with immunoSEQ multiplex PCR, while TCRdb's copy carries only in-frame clones and drops some. The sample includes 130,000 to 150,000 clones, about four fifths of them seen just once. Sample: PBMCs. The chain combines TRBV2 with TRBJ1-1; D unresolved. This sequence originates from a man in his thirties or forties in good health and CMV-seropositive. As DNA, the CDR3 is TGTGCCAGCAGTTGGCCGGAAAGAGGGACTGAAGCTTTCTTT. The encoded protein is CASSWPERGTEAFF.